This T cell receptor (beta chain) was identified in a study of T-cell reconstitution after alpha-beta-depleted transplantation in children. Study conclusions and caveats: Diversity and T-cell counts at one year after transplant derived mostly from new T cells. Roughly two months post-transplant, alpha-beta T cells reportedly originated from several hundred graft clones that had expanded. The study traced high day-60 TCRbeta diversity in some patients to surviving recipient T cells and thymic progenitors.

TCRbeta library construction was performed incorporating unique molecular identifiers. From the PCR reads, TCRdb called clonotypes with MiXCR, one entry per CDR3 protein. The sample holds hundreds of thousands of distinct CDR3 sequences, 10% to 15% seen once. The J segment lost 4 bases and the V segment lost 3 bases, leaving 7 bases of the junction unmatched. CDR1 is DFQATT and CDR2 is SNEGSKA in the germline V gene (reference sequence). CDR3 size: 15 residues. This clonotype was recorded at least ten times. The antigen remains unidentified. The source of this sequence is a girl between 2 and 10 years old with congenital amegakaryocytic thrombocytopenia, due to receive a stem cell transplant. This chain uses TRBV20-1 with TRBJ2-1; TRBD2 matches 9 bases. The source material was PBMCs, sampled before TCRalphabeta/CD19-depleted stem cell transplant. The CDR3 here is CSASIAGGLYNEQFF. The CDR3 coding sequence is TGCAGTGCTAGTATCGCGGGAGGGTTGTACAATGAGCAGTTCTTC.